This record covers a single T cell receptor beta chain. The target antigen is unknown. These data belong to a study of cytotoxic CD8 clonotypes in ibrutinib-treated CLL. Study at large: Overall, around 25 responses were partial and 2 complete; following median 68 months, 14 patients stayed remitted and roughly twelve progressed. Study-level findings and limits: Under treatment, the uncommon public clonotypes either contracted or remained stable. Clonality, elevated at ibrutinib response, dropped back toward baseline at progression.

Profiling relied on immunoSEQ multiplex PCR, and the TCRdb table lists in-frame clones only, not all of them. Of some 130,000 clones in the sample, roughly 88% were seen once. V was shortened by 0 bases and J by 3 bases, with 6 bases between the two germline ends. CDR1 and CDR2 from the germline V gene are SGDLS and YYNGEE. This CDR3 spans 13 amino acids. This specimen consisted of PBMCs, obtained after 24 months of ibrutinib treatment. The clonotype was recovered from a human donor with chronic lymphocytic leukemia. The chain is built from TRBV9 and TRBJ2-5; possibly TRBD2 for D (5 bases). The CDR3 is CASSVGSEETQYF. CDR3 sequence (DNA): TGTGCCAGCAGCGTAGGTAGCGAAGAGACCCAGTACTTC.